A single sample gave rise to the 3 T cell receptor beta chains below, sequenced in a study of T cell repertoires in ileal Crohn's disease. TCRdb keeps only in-frame clones here, not all; method: immunoSEQ multiplex PCR. The sample holds 14,000 or so clones, 87% seen once. Material: ileal tissue. These receptor sequences come from an adult with Crohn's disease.

The chain combines TRBV7-2 with TRBJ2-3; 7 bases match TRBD1. The CDR3 extends over 14 amino acids. V lost 5 bases to trimming and J lost 1 base; unmatched junction nucleotides: 3. Germline CDR1 and CDR2: SGHTA and FQGNSA. CDR3 amino acids: CASSTGQGTDTQYF. The CDR3 DNA reads TGTGCCAGCAGCACAGGACAGGGCACAGATACGCAGTATTTT.

The chain has TRBV7-2 and TRBJ2-2; 9 bases are a match to TRBD1. The CDR3 contains 16 residues. Germline CDR1 reads SGHTA; CDR2 reads FQGNSA. The junction had 5 bases not matched to a gene; V was cut back by 5 bases and J by 1 base. The CDR3 sequence: CASSIPGQGNTGELFF. CDR3 DNA sequence: TGTGCCAGCAGCATCCCGGGACAGGGGAACACCGGGGAGCTGTTTTTT.

This rearrangement joins TRBV5-4 to TRBJ2-5; D uncertain. V lost 1 base, J lost 5 bases, and 9 bases lay in between. Per germline, CDR1 SGHNT and CDR2 YYREEE (reference sequence). This CDR3 spans 13 amino acids. The CDR3 DNA follows: TGTGCCAGCAGCTTGTCGGCGGAGGAGACCCAGTACTTC. Encoded protein: CASSLSAEETQYF.